Presented here are 19 T cell receptor beta chains from one specimen sequenced in a study of shared clonotypes between healthy human individuals. Sequencing was performed with immunoSEQ multiplex PCR; in TCRdb, only in-frame clones are kept and a portion is missing. This table has roughly 1,100,000 clones, around 75% appearing once. The sample consisted of memory CD4+ T cells sorted from blood. Subset indicated: CD45RA-negative fraction. The receptors were sampled from a man between 18 and 29 years old in good health.

Only one count was recorded for this clone. The V gene is TRBV7-2, the J gene TRBJ2-5; TRBD1 aligns across 7 bases. V gave up 8 bases and J gave up 4 bases; unmatched junction bases: 4. Germline V gene sequence: CDR1 SGHTA, CDR2 FQGNSA. This CDR3 has 12 amino acids. This chain's CDR3 is CASGNRGETQYF. The CDR3 coding sequence is TGTGCCAGCGGAAACAGGGGAGAGACCCAGTACTTC.

The chain has TRBV2 and TRBJ1-2; 9 bases are shared with TRBD1. CDR1 is SNHLY, CDR2 FYNNEI, per germline. Germline trimming cut 5 bases from V and 9 bases from J; bases unmatched to any gene: 13. The CDR3 consists of 15 residues. DNA for the CDR3: TGTGCCAGCAGTCAATGGACAGGGGCTCGGAATAGCTACACCTTC. Translated: CASSQWTGARNSYTF. Together with reference TRBV2 and TRBJ1-2, the CDR3 gives the full variable domain: EPEVTQTPSHQVTQMGQEVILRCVPISNHLYFYWYRQILGQKVEFLVSFYNNEISEKSEIFDDQFSVERPDGSNFTLKIRSTKLEDSAMYFCASSQWTGARNSYTFGSGTRLTVV.

This clone turned up a few times. The chain joins TRBV10-3 to TRBJ2-2; TRBD2 aligns across 13 bases. This CDR3 has 18 amino acids. Germline assignment: CDR1 ENHRY and CDR2 SYGVKD. The J segment lost 4 bases and the V segment lost 7 bases, leaving 12 bases of the junction unmatched. The CDR3 sequence is CAIKQIGLAGEGTGELFF. In DNA, the CDR3 is TGTGCCATCAAACAAATTGGACTAGCGGGGGAGGGCACCGGGGAGCTGTTTTTT.

The genes are TRBV30 and TRBJ2-1; 8 bases line up with TRBD2. The CDR3 totals 15 residues. Germline lookup yields CDR1 GTSNPN and CDR2 SVGIG (reference sequence). The trim removed 6 bases at V and 9 bases at J, leaving 16 bases unmatched. The CDR3 nucleotides are TGTGCCTGCCCTTCGGCGTCGGGGGGGCCAATTGAGCAGTTCTTC. It is translated as CACPSASGGPIEQFF.

Notes on this clone: This specimen includes other DNA sequences encoding the same CDR3. The chain recombines TRBV30 with TRBJ2-7; D unclear. V was shortened by 1 base and J by 4 bases, with 8 bases between the two germline ends. The CDR3 contains 12 residues. Germline V gives CDR1 GTSNPN, CDR2 SVGIG (reference sequence). In DNA form, the CDR3 reads TGTGCCTGGAGTGAAGTAGGGTACGAGCAGTACTTC. Its translation: CAWSEVGYEQYF.

The chain recombines TRBV27 with TRBJ2-1; TRBD2 aligns across 11 bases. V shed 6 bases, J shed 8 bases, and the junction held 6 bases outside the gene matches. This CDR3 spans 14 amino acids. The germline V gene encodes CDR1 MNHEY and CDR2 SMNVEV (reference sequence). CDR3 amino acids: CASRPGLAVHEQFF. For the CDR3, the DNA is TGTGCCAGCAGGCCGGGACTAGCGGTCCATGAGCAGTTCTTC.

Worth noting for this clone: Other DNA sequences in this sample translate to the same CDR3. J is TRBJ2-7 and V is TRBV29-1; D may be TRBD2 (5 bases). V gave up 4 bases and J gave up 1 base, with 11 bases separating them. Germline CDR1 is SQVTM and CDR2 is ANQGSEA. This CDR3 contains 13 residues. The CDR3 sequence is CSVGSGLSYEQYF. DNA for the CDR3: TGCAGCGTTGGAAGCGGACTGTCCTACGAGCAGTACTTC.

This clone was picked up many times. J is TRBJ2-2 and V is TRBV7-2; D is unclear. The CDR3 spans 14 residues. Trimming pared 0 bases from V and 7 bases from J, leaving 9 bases between. CDR1 is SGHTA and CDR2 is FQGNSA in the germline V gene. This CDR3 is CASSLAGQNGELFF. The CDR3 DNA follows: TGTGCCAGCAGCTTAGCGGGCCAGAACGGGGAGCTGTTTTTT.

The chain joins TRBV30 to TRBJ2-2; a weak D match, TRBD2 (5 bases). CDR3 length: 14 amino acids. Per germline, CDR1 GTSNPN and CDR2 SVGIG (reference sequence). Trimming removed 4 bases from V and 1 base from J, with 10 bases in between. CDR3 DNA: TGTGCCTGGAAAAGACTACAGAACACCGGGGAGCTGTTTTTT. Residues: CAWKRLQNTGELFF. Full variable domain (rest looked up from reference TRBV30 and TRBJ2-2): SQTIHQWPATLVQPVGSPLSLECTVEGTSNPNLYWYRQAAGRGLQLLFYSVGIGQISSEVPQNLSASRPQDRQFILSSKKLLLSDSGFYLCAWKRLQNTGELFFGEGSRLTVL.

The V call is TRBV6-5, the J call TRBJ1-1; D is uncertain. This CDR3 is built from 15 residues. Germline CDR1 and CDR2: MNHEY and SVGAGI. V lost 5 bases to trimming and J lost 4 bases, with 17 bases between them. The CDR3 DNA reads TGTGCCAGCAGTCTAAAAGGGTCCCTGGGCACTGAAGCTTTCTTT. This encodes CASSLKGSLGTEAFF.

The CDR3 region is CASSTGLAGGPGGETQYF. The CDR3 coding sequence is TGTGCCAGCAGCACCGGACTAGCGGGAGGACCGGGAGGGGAGACCCAGTACTTC. The chain has TRBV21-1 and TRBJ2-5; the listed D gene, TRBD2, was not tested against the DNA. TRBV21-1 is a pseudogene segment. The CDR3 is 18 amino acids.

The chain carries TRBV19 and TRBJ1-4; no definite D call. Trimming stripped 6 bases from V and 0 bases from J, with 11 bases between. The CDR3 is made up of 15 amino acids. CDR1 is LNHDA and CDR2 is SQIVND in the germline V gene (reference sequence). The CDR3 DNA is TGTGCCAGTAGGCGCGGAGGAGCAACTAATGAAAAACTGTTTTTT. Protein product: CASRRGGATNEKLFF.

V gene TRBV4-3 combines with J gene TRBJ1-4; TRBD1 agrees at 8 bases. Trimming cost V 0 bases and J 8 bases; bases outside gene matches: 8. This CDR3 spans 16 amino acids. Germline CDR1 LGHNA, CDR2 YSLEER. CDR3 loop: CASSQEGGQGYEKLFF. CDR3 bases: TGCGCCAGCAGCCAAGAAGGAGGACAGGGTTACGAAAAACTGTTTTTT.

V and J are TRBV6-5 and TRBJ2-5; possibly TRBD1 for D (6 bases). Germline lookup yields CDR1 MNHEY and CDR2 SVGAGI. V dropped 8 bases and J dropped 5 bases, with 21 bases sitting between them. This CDR3 contains 15 residues. CDR3 nucleotides: TGTGCCAGCCTACGAAGGGACAAGATGAGGGAGACCCAGTACTTC. The encoded protein is CASLRRDKMRETQYF.

CDR3 protein: CASSLGQGKGGYTF. DNA for the CDR3: TGTGCCAGCAGCTTGGGACAGGGGAAGGGAGGCTACACCTTC. The V gene is TRBV5-6, the J gene TRBJ1-2; 8 bases match TRBD1. V gave up 0 bases and J gave up 8 bases; unmatched junction bases: 6. The CDR3 consists of 14 residues. Per germline, CDR1 SGHDT and CDR2 YYEEEE.

Written as DNA, the CDR3 is TGTGCCAGCAGTTTATCGGGACAGTCGAATTATGGCGGGGAGCTGTTTTTT. Encoded protein: CASSLSGQSNYGGELFF. This rearrangement joins TRBV27 to TRBJ2-2, with 7 bases matching TRBD1. Trimming cost V 0 bases and J 7 bases; bases outside gene matches: 11. Looked up from germline, CDR1 is MNHEY and CDR2 is SMNVEV (reference sequence). CDR3 size: 17 residues.

The J gene is TRBJ2-1, the V gene TRBV6-5; 8 nucleotides match TRBD2. J gave up 2 bases and V 2 bases, and 5 bases lay outside the gene matches. The CDR3 has 16 residues. Germline CDR1 MNHEY, CDR2 SVGAGI. CDR3 loop: CASSYGTSGTYNEQFF. The CDR3 DNA is TGTGCCAGCAGTTACGGTACTAGCGGCACCTACAATGAGCAGTTCTTC.

As concerns this clone: The sample carries other DNA sequences with the same CDR3. The rearrangement joins TRBV7-9 to TRBJ2-3; a weak D match, TRBD1 (6 bases). Germline lookup yields CDR1 SEHNR and CDR2 FQNEAQ (reference sequence). The CDR3 consists of 15 residues. Trimming pared 1 base from V and 0 bases from J, leaving 8 bases between. CDR3 residues: CASSLEGGSTDTQYF. The CDR3 nucleotides read TGTGCCAGCAGCTTAGAAGGGGGTAGCACAGATACGCAGTATTTT.

The chain combines TRBV11-2 with TRBJ2-5; D remains unclear. The V gene's germline CDR1 is SGHAT and CDR2 FQNNGV. With 2 bases removed from V and 2 bases from J, the gap between germline ends came to 9 bases. The CDR3 length is 14 residues. CDR3 sequence (DNA): TGTGCCAGCAGCTTAAACGCAAGACAAGAGACCCAGTACTTC. Translation gives CASSLNARQETQYF.